A single T cell receptor beta chain is shown here with its context. The antigen is undetermined. The data are from a study of graft-versus-host responses after intestinal transplantation. Study background: Multivisceral, liver-intestinal, or isolated intestinal transplants were received by the recipients. Anti-thymocyte globulin induction preceded two to four years of tacrolimus and steroid maintenance in all recipients.

Assay: immunoSEQ multiplex PCR; the TCRdb copy retains only in-frame clones and omits some. The table records 25,000 to 35,000 clones, around 85% of them present only once. Study-wide findings and caveats: Recipient marrow harbored GvH clones, some of which surfaced first in ileum or blood.

The CDR3 is made up of 15 amino acids. Losses at the gene ends were 4 bases for V and 2 bases for J; bases not matched to a gene: 3. Germline-derived CDR1 and CDR2 are MNHNS and SASEGT. This sequence was found in a human donor who received an intestinal transplant. J is TRBJ2-3 and V is TRBV6-1; 10 bases agree with TRBD1. The sequencing here drew on unstimulated CD8+ T cells sorted from spleen or lymph node cells, taken before intestinal transplant. This CDR3 reads CASSAGTGDTDTQYF. CDR3 bases: TGTGCCAGCAGTGCTGGGACAGGGGACACAGATACGCAGTATTTT.